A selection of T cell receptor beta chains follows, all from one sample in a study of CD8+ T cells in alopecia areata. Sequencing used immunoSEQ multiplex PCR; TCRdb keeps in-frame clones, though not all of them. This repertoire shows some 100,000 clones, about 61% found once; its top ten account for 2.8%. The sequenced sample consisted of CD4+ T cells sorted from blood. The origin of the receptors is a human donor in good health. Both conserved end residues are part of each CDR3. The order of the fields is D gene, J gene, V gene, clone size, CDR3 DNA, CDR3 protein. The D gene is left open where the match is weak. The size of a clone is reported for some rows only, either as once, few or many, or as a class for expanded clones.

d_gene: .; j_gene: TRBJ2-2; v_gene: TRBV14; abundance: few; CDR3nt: TGTGCCAGCAGCCAAGCCCGGGAGCTGTTTTTT; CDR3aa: CASSQARELFF
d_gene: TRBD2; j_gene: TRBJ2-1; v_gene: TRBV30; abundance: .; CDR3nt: TGTGCCTGGAGAGCGAGGACTAGCGGGACCTACAATGAGCAGTTCTTC; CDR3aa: CAWRARTSGTYNEQFF
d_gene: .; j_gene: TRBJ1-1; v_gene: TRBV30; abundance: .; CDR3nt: TGTGCCTGGAGTGTATCGGCGAACACTGAAGCTTTCTTT; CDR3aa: CAWSVSANTEAFF
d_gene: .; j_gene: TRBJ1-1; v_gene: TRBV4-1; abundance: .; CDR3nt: TGCGCCAGCAGCCAAGTTGGACTGAAGCTGCCGAGGGGCGAAGCTTTCTTT; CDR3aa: CASSQVGLKLPRGEAFF
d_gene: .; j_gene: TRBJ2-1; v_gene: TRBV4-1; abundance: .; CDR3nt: TGCGCCAGCAGCCAAGTCAACCTACTAGTTACGGATGAGCAGTTCTTC; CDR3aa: CASSQVNLLVTDEQFF
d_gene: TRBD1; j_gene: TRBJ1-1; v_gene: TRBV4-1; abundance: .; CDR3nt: TGCGCCAGCAGCCCCCAGGACAGGGGAAGGGGGGGAGAAGCTTTCTTT; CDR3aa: CASSPQDRGRGGEAFF
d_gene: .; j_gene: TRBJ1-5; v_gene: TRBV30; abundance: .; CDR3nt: TGTGCCTGGAGTGTTTCCCTAACGGGCAATCAGCCCCAGCATTTT; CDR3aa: CAWSVSLTGNQPQHF
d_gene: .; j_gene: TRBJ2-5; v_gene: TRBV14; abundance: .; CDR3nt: TGTGCCAGCAGCCAAGTCCGGGGCCCCCAAGAGACCCAGTACTTC; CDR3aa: CASSQVRGPQETQYF
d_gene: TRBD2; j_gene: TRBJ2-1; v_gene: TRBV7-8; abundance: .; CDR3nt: TGTGCCAGCAGCCCACCAGGACTAGCTTCCTACAATGAGCAGTTCTTC; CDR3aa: CASSPPGLASYNEQFF
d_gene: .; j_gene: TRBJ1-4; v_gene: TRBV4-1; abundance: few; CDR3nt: TGCGCCAGCAAAAACCCGACGATGGAAAAACTGTTTTTT; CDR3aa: CASKNPTMEKLFF
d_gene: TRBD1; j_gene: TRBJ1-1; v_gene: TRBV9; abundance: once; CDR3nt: TGTGCCAGCAGCGGCTGGACAGGAGGGGCTTTCTTT; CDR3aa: CASSGWTGGAFF
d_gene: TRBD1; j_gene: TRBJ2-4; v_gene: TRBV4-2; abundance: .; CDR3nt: TGTGCCAGCAGCCCCCAATTCGGGACAGGGGAAACCAAAAACATTCAGTACTTC; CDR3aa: CASSPQFGTGETKNIQYF
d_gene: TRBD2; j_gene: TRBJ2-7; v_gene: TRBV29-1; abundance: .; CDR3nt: TGCAGCGCGGCTCCTGTCATAGCGGGGGGATCCTACGAGCAGTACTTC; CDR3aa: CSAAPVIAGGSYEQYF
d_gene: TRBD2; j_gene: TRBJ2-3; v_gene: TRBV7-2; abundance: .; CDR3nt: TGTGCCAGCAGCGTAAGAGCGGGGGGCACAGATACGCAGTATTTT; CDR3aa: CASSVRAGGTDTQYF
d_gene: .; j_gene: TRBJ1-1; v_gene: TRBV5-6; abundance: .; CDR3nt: TGTGCCAGCAGCCCGAACTTTTGGCAGGGGCCTTCGAACACTGAAGCTTTCTTT; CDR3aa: CASSPNFWQGPSNTEAFF
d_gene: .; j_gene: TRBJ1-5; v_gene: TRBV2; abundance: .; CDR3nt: TGTGCCAGCAAAGACGAGGACAATCAGCCCCAGCATTTT; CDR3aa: CASKDEDNQPQHF
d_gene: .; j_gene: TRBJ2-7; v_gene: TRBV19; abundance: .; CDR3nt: TGTGCCAGTAGCCCTCTGGCGGGTCGGGGCGAGCAGTACTTC; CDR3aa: CASSPLAGRGEQYF
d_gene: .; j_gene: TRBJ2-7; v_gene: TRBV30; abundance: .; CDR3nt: TGTGCCCTGGGCGCAGGTCCCTACGAGCAGTACTTC; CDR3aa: CALGAGPYEQYF
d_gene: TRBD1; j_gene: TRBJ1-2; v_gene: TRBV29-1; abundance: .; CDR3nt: TGCAGCGTTACTTCTGGACAGGGCCAGCCCCCTGGCTACACCTTC; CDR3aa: CSVTSGQGQPPGYTF
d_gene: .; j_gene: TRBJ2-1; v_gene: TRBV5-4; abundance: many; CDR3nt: TGTGCCAGCAGCTACGACGGGCTAGCTTCCTACAATGAGCAGTTCTTC; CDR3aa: CASSYDGLASYNEQFF
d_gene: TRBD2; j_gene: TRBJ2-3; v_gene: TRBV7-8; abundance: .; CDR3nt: TGTGCCAGCAGCCCTCGTGGTAGCGGGTTCACAGATACGCAGTATTTT; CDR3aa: CASSPRGSGFTDTQYF
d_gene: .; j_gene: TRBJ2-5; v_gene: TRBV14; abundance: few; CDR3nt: TGTGCCAGCAGCGCCATAGGCTGGACAGAAGAGACCCAGTACTTC; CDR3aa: CASSAIGWTEETQYF
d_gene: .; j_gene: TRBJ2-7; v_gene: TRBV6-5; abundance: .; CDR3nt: TGTGCCAGCAGTAACCGAGGGGTCTACGAGCAGTACTTC; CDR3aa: CASSNRGVYEQYF
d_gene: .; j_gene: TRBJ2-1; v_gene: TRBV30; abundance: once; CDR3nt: TGTGCCTTGGAGGGACGAGGCTCCTACAATGAGCAGTTCTTC; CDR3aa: CALEGRGSYNEQFF
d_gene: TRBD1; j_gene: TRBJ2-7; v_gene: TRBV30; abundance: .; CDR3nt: TGTGCCTGGAGTGTACAGGGGGTTAGGGCGAACGAGCAGTACTTC; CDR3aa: CAWSVQGVRANEQYF
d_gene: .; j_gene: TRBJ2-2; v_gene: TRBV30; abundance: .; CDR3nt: TGTGCCTGGAGTCTGTCGGGGGGACAACTCAACACCGGGGAGCTGTTTTTT; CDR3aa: CAWSLSGGQLNTGELFF
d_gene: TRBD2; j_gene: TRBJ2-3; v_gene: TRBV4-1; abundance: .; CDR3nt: TGCGCCAGCAGCCAAGGACTAGCGGGGGCACCCTGGGGGGATACGCAGTATTTT; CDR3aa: CASSQGLAGAPWGDTQYF
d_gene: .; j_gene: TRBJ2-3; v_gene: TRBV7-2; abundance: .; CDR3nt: TGTGCCAGCAGGAAGCTCACAGATACGCAGTATTTT; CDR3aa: CASRKLTDTQYF
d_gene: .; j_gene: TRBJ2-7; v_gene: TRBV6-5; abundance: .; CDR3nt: TGTGCCAGCAGCCGCACAGAAGACGAGCAGTACTTC; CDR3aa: CASSRTEDEQYF
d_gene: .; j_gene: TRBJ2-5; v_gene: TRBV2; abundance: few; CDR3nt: TGTGCCAGCAGTGGTGGATTACAAGAGACCCAGTACTTC; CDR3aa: CASSGGLQETQYF
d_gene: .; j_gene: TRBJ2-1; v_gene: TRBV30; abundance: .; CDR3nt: TGTGCCTGGAGTGGGCTAGCCGCCTACAATGAGCAGTTCTTC; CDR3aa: CAWSGLAAYNEQFF
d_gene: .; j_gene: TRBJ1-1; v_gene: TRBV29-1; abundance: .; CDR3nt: TGCAGCGCTGAGAGGGGTTACATGAACACTGAAGCTTTCTTT; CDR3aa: CSAERGYMNTEAFF
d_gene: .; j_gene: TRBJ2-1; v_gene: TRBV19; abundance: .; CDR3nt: TGTGCCAGTAGTGGGTTCAGGGGTGGCTCCTACAATGAGCAGTTCTTC; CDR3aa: CASSGFRGGSYNEQFF
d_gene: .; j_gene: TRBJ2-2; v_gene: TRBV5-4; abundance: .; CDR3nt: TGTGCCAGCAGCTTGCGGTCGACCGGGGAGCTGTTTTTT; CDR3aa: CASSLRSTGELFF
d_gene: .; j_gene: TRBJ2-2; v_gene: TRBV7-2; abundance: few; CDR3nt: TGTGCCAGCAGCTTCTCACCGACGAACACCGGGGAGCTGTTTTTT; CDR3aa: CASSFSPTNTGELFF
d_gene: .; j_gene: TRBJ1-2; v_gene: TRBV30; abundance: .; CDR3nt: TGTGCCTGGAGTGTAACAGGGAACGGCTATGGCTACACCTTC; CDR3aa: CAWSVTGNGYGYTF
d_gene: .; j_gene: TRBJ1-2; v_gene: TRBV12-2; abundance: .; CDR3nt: TGTGCAAGTCGCAGTACCCCCCGACAGGAGACGGCAGATGGCTACACCTTC; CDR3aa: CASRSTPRQETADGYTF
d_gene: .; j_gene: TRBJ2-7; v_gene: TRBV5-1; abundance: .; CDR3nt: TGCGCCAGCAGCTTGGATGGGGATCAAGCCTACGAGCAGTACTTC; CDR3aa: CASSLDGDQAYEQYF
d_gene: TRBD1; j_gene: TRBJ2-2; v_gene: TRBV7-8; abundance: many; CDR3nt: TGTGCCAGCAGCTTTGGGTCAGGGGGCAACGGGGAGCTGTTTTTT; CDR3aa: CASSFGSGGNGELFF
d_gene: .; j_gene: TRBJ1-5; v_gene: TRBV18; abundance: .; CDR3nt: TGTGCCAGCTCCGAAAACAACGGACAGAACAATCAGCCCCAGCATTTT; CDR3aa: CASSENNGQNNQPQHF
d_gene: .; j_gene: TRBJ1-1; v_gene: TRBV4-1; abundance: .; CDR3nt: TGCGCCAGCAGCCTTGTCCGGGATTCGAACACTGAAGCTTTCTTT; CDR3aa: CASSLVRDSNTEAFF
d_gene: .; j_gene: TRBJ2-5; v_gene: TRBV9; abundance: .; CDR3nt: TGTGCCAGCAGCGTAAACCCGGGGGGCCGACAAGAGACCCAGTACTTC; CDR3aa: CASSVNPGGRQETQYF
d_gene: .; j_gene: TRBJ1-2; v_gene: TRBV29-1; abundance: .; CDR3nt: TGCAGCGCCCCGTTGCGGAACCAAAACTATGGCTACACCTTC; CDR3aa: CSAPLRNQNYGYTF
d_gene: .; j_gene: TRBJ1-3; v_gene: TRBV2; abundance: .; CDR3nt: TGTGCCAGCAGTGAACAGGGTGGAGGAAACACCATATATTTT; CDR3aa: CASSEQGGGNTIYF
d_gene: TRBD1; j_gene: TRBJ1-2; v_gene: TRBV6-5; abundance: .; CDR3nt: TGTGCCAGCAGTTCGGGACAGCTTTACACCTTC; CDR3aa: CASSSGQLYTF
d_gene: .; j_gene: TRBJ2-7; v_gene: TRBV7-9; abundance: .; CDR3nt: TGTGCCAGCAGCTATCACTCACAAGAGCAGTACTTC; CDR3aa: CASSYHSQEQYF
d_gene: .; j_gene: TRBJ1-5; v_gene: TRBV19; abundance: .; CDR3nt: TGTGCCAGTAGTATTATCGGGCAGCCCCACTTTAACTTT; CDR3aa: CASSIIGQPHFNF
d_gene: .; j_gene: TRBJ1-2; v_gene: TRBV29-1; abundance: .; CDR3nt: TGCAGCGTTGTGAGGGACGTGCCTGAGAACTATGGCTACACCTTC; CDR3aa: CSVVRDVPENYGYTF
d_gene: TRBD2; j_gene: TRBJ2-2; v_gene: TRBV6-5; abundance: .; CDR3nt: TGTGCCAGCAGTTCGGAGCGGGGGAACACCGGGGAGCTGTTTTTT; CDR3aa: CASSSERGNTGELFF
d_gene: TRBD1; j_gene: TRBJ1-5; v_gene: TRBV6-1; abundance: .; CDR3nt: TGTGCCAGCATCCGGGACAGGGATCAGCCCCAGCATTTT; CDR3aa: CASIRDRDQPQHF
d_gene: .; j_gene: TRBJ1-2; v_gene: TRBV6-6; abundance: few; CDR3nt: TGTGCCAGCGGTGAGGGGAAGGACTATGGCTACACCTTC; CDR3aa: CASGEGKDYGYTF
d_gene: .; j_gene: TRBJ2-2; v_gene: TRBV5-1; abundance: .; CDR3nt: TGCGCCAGCAGCCTCACCTCGAACACCGGGGAGCTGTTTTTT; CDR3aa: CASSLTSNTGELFF
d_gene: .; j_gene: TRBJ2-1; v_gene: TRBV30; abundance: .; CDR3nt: TGTGCCTGGAGAACCGGGACCCCCAATGAGCAGTTCTTC; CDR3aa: CAWRTGTPNEQFF
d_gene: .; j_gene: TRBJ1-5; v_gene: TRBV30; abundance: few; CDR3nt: TGTGCCTGGGGCGCCGGACCCTCTCACCCCCAGCATTTT; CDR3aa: CAWGAGPSHPQHF
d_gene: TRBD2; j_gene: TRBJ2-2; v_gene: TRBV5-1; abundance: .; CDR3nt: TGCGCCAGCAGCTTGATGGGGACTAGAGGGTCCACCGGGGAGCTGTTTTTT; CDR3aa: CASSLMGTRGSTGELFF
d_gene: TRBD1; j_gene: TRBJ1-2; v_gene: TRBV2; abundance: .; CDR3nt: TGTGCCAGCAGTGAGGAGACAGGGTATGAGGTGGACTATGGCTACACCTTC; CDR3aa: CASSEETGYEVDYGYTF
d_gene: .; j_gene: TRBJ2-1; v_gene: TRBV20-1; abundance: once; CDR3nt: TGCAGTGCTAGAGGTCGAAATGAGCAGTTCTTC; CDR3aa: CSARGRNEQFF
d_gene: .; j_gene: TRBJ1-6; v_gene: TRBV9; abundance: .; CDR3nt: TGTGCCAGCAGCGTTTTAGGATCACCCCTCCACTTT; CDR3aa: CASSVLGSPLHF
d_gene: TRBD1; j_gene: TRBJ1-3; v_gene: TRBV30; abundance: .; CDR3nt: TGTGCCTGGAAACAGGGGGCTGGAAACACCATATATTTT; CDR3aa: CAWKQGAGNTIYF
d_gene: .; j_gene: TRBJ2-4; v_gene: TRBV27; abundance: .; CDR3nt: TGTGCCAGCAGTTCGGCAGGGGCAGCCAAAAACATTCAGTACTTC; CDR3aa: CASSSAGAAKNIQYF